One TCR beta chain is described in this entry. The V and J ends lost 4 bases and 8 bases, in that order; junction bases with no gene match: 8. The CDR3 is 15 amino acids. From germline, CDR1 is LGHNA and CDR2 YNFKEQ. This sample stems from a study of blood T cell repertoires in COVID-19. Study-wide background: Sites across the United States, Italy and Spain contributed samples from acute and convalescent COVID-19.

In the original workflow: It was from reference gene primer amplification that nucleated cell counts were estimated. Sequenced by immunoSEQ multiplex PCR; TCRdb stores in-frame clones only, minus some. Clone size and V and J calls were adopted from that table, with D and trimming inferred from the DNA. The table lists under 45,000 clones, around 85% of them singletons. The chain carries TRBV4-2 and TRBJ2-1, with 10 bases matching TRBD2. This TCR was recovered from a man between 65 and 85 years old with COVID-19, enrolled during active disease. Sequences were obtained from peripheral blood. The CDR3 DNA follows: TGTGCCAGCAGCCGAACTAGCGGGGTCTGGGATGAGCAGTTCTTC. This sequence encodes CASSRTSGVWDEQFF.